This T cell receptor beta chain was identified in a study of blood T cell repertoires in COVID-19. Study at large: In each case, the material was cDNA or gDNA derived from T cells, B-cell-depleted T cells, or PBMCs.

TCRdb's copy holds only in-frame clones and misses some; the assay was immunoSEQ multiplex PCR. The sample comprises approximately 220,000 clones, over 80% of which are singletons, and approximately 2.8% rests with the top ten. The CDR3 runs 15 residues. V lost 0 bases and J lost 7, with 13 bases in between. CDR1 MRHNA and CDR2 SNTAGT come from the germline V gene. This clone turned up a few times. This sequence was found in a woman aged 30 to 39 with acute COVID-19. Sequencing input: PBMCs or T cells enriched from blood (not recorded which). This chain uses TRBV6-4 with TRBJ1-5; D might be TRBD1 (5 bases). CDR3 sequence: CASSDSTQARQPQHF. CDR3 DNA sequence: TGTGCCAGCAGTGACTCGACACAGGCCAGACAGCCCCAGCATTTT.